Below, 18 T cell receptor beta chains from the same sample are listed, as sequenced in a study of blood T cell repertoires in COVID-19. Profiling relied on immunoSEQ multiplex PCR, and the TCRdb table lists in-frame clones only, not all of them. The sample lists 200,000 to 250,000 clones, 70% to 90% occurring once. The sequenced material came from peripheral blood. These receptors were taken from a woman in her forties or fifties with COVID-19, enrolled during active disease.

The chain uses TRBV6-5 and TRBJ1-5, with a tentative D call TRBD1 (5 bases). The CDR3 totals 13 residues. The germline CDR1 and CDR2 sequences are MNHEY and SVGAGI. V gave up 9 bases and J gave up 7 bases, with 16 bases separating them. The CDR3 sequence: CASGAAEDQPQHF. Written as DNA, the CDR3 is TGTGCCAGTGGGGCTGCGGAAGACCAGCCCCAGCATTTT.

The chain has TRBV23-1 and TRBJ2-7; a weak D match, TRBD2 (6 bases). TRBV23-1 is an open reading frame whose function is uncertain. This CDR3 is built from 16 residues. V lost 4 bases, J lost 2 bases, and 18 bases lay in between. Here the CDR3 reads CASSLWSRGCTYEQYF. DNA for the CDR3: TGCGCCAGCAGTCTCTGGTCGCGGGGTTGCACCTACGAGCAGTACTTC.

CDR3 residues: CASSQGLTGSYNEQFF. CDR3 DNA: TGCGCCAGCAGTCAGGGCCTTACGGGCTCCTACAATGAGCAGTTCTTC. The chain recombines TRBV5-1 with TRBJ2-1; tentative D call: TRBD1 (5 bases). The CDR3 contains 16 residues. V lost 5 bases, J lost 0 bases, and 15 bases lay in between. The germline V gene encodes CDR1 SGHRS and CDR2 YFSETQ.

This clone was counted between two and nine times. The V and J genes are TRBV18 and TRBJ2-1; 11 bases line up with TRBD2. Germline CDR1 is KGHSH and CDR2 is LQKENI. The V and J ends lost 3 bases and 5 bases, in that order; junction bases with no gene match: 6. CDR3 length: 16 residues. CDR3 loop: CASSPLAGGLNNEQFF. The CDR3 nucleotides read TGTGCCAGCTCACCTCTAGCGGGGGGACTAAACAATGAGCAGTTCTTC.

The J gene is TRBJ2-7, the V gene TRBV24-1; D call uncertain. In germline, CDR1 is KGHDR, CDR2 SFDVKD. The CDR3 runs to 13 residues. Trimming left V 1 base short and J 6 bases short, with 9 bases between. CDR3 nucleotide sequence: TGTGCCACCAGTGATTTTGCGGTTGGCGAGCAGTACTTC. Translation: CATSDFAVGEQYF.

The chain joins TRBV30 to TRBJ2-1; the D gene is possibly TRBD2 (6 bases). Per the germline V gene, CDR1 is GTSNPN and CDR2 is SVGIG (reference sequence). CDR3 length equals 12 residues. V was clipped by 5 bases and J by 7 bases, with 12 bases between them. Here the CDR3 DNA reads TGTGCCTGGGGCGTGGGGGGAAATGAGCAGTTCTTC. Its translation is CAWGVGGNEQFF.

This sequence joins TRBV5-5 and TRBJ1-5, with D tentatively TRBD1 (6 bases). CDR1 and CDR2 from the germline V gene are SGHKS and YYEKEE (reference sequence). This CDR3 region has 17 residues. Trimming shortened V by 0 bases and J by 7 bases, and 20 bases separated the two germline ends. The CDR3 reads CASSLEGLGGAKQPQHF. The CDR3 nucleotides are TGTGCCAGCAGCTTGGAGGGGTTAGGGGGGGCGAAACAGCCCCAGCATTTT.

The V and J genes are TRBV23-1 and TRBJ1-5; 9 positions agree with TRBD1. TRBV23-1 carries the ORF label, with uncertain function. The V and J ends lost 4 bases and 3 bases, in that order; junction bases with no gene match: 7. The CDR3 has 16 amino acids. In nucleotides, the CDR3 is TGCGCCAGCAGTCCCCAAGGACAGGGGATCAATCAGCCCCAGCATTTT. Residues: CASSPQGQGINQPQHF.

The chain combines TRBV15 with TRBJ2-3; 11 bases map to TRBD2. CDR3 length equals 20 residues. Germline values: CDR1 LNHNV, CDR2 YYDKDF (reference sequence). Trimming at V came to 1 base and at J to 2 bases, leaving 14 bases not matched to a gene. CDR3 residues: CATSRAPGLAGGRNTDTQYF. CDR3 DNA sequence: TGTGCCACCAGCAGAGCCCCCGGGCTAGCGGGGGGCCGAAACACAGATACGCAGTATTTT.

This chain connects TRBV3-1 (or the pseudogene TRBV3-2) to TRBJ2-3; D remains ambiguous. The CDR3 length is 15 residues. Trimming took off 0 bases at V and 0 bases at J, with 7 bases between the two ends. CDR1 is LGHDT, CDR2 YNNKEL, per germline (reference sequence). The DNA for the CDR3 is TGTGCCAGCAGCCAAGATGACTTTAGCACAGATACGCAGTATTTT. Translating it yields CASSQDDFSTDTQYF.

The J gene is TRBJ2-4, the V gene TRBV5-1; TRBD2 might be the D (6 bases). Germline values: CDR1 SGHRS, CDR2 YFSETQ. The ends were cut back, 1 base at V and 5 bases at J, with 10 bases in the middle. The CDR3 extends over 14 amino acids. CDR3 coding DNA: TGCGCCAGCAGCTTGCGGAGGGGAGAAAACATTCAGTACTTC. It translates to CASSLRRGENIQYF.

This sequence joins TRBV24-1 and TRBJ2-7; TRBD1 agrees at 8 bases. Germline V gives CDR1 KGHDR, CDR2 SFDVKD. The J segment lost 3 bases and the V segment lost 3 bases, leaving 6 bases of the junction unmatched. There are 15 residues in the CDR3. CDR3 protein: CATSDPGQGFYEQYF. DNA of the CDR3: TGTGCCACCAGTGATCCCGGACAGGGTTTCTACGAGCAGTACTTC.

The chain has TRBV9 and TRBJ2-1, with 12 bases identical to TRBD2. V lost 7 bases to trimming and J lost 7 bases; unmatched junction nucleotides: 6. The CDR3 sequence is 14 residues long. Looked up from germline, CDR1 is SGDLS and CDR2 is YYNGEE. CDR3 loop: CASSTSGGKNEQFF. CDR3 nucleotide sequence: TGTGCCAGCTCGACTAGCGGGGGAAAGAATGAGCAGTTCTTC.

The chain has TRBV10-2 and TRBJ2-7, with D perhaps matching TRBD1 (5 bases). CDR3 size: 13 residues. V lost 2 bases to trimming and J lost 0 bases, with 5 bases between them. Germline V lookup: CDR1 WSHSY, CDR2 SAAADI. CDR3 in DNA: TGCGCCAGCAGTGAGGACAGCTCCTACGAGCAGTACGTC. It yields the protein CASSEDSSYEQYV.

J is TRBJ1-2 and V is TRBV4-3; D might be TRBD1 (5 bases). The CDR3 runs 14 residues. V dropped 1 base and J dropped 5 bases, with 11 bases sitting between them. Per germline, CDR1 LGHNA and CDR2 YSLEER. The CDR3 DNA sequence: TGCGCCAGCAGCCAAGGGGGCGGGGCTTATGGCTACACCTTC. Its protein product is CASSQGGGAYGYTF.

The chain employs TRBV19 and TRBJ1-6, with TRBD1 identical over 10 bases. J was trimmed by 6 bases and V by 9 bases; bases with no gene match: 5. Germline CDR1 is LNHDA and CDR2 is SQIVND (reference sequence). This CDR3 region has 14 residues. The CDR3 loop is CASHRDRGNSPLHF. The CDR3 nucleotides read TGTGCCAGCCACCGGGACAGGGGTAATTCACCCCTCCACTTT.

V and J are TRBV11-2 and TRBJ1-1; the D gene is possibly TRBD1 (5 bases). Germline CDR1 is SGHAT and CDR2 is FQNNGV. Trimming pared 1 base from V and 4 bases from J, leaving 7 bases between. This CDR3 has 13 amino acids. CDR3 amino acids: CASSLGRGTEAFF. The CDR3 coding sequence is TGTGCCAGCAGCTTAGGTAGGGGCACTGAAGCTTTCTTT.

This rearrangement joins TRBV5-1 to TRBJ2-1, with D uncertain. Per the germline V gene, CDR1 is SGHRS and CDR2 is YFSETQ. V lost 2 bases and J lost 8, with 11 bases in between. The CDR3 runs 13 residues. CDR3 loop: CASSLIMFDEQFF. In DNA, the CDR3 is TGCGCCAGCAGCTTAATAATGTTCGATGAGCAGTTCTTC.